The sequence of this T cell receptor beta chain was determined in a study of beta chain features in type 1 diabetes. Purity exceeding 95% was reached by all sorted populations. Regarding this clone: No antigen is known for it.

The junction had 2 bases not matched to a gene; V was cut back by 3 bases and J by 0 bases. The germline gives CDR1 SGDLS, CDR2 YYNGEE. The CDR3 loop spans 15 amino acids. General study points: The study found that naive, central memory and Treg TCRB repertoires appeared more similar in patients than in healthy donors. The study found moderately but significantly shorter TCRB CDR3s in all four CD4+ subsets of Type 1 diabetes patients. PCR, the amplification step, might favor shorter templates, equally in patients and controls.

The investigators reverse transcribed all of the isolated RNA, so they sequenced expressed TCRB transcripts. Naive, central memory and regulatory T cell samples produced a mean of roughly 3.9 million reads. The assay was immunoSEQ multiplex PCR, and TCRdb's table has in-frame clones only and misses some. The sample includes over 40,000 clones, approximately 70% of them seen just once. The sequencing input was Tregs from blood. The chain has TRBV9 and TRBJ2-1; 8 positions match TRBD2. This clonotype originated in a woman younger than 35 with type 1 diabetes. CDR3 loop: CASSDGGVSYNEQFF. The CDR3 DNA reads as TGTGCCAGCAGCGACGGGGGGGTCTCCTACAATGAGCAGTTCTTC.